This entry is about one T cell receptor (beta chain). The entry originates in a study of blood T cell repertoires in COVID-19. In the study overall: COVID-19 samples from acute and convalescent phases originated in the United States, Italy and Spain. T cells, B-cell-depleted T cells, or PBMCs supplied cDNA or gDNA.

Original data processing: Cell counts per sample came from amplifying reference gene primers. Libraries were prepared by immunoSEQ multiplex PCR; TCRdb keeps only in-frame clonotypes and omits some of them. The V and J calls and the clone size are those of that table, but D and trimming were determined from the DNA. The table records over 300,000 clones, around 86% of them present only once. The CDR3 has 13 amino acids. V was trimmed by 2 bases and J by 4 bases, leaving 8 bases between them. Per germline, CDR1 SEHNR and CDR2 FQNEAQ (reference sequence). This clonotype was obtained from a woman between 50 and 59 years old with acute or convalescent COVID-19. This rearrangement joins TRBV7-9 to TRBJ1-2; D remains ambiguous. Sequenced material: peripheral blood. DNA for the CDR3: TGTGCCAGCAGCTTAAAGCAGGTCTATGGCTACACCTTC. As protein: CASSLKQVYGYTF.